The text below deals with one T cell receptor (beta chain). It has no known antigen specificity. Qualities for individual bases were not recorded, and no much larger clone is one base off. Whole blood was collected in K2EDTA tubes by collaborating institutions according to the institutions' own protocols. Collaborator samples were shipped for TCRbeta analysis as frozen whole blood, isolated PBMCs, or DNA extracted from either sample type. The immunoSEQ Assay, a bias-controlled multiplex PCR, was used to amplify TCRbeta CDR3 regions from genomic DNA. Under the source paper's analysis protocol: The number of nucleated cells in each sample was estimated from the amplification of reference gene primers within the assay. To quantify the absolute abundance of each unique TCRbeta CDR3 rearrangement, sequence reads were collapsed and filtered. For each sample, productive Simpson clonality was calculated as the square root of Simpson's diversity index across productive rearrangements. TCRdb re-hosts the immuneACCESS table, in-frame sequences only. Its copies lack some clones; in the studies checked, an unresolved V gene accounts for under half of them, and the cause for the rest is not known. V and J calls and clone size are as listed in that table; D and trimming were resolved from the DNA. For this sample the table gives about 80,000 clones, of which roughly 90% were detected only once. The ten largest clonotypes hold approximately 12% of the sample.

The entry originates in a study of blood T cell repertoires in COVID-19 (dated by TCRdb to about 2020). At the level of the whole study: The collaborator samples originated in the United States, Italy and Spain and spanned the acute and convalescent phases of COVID-19. The sample metadata nearly always contained a de-identified subject ID, COVID-19 status, age in years and sex. Samples were obtained from the ongoing ImmuneRACE study (first 160 participants) and from 1,200 or so subjects provided by 6 global collaborators. Subjects who had been exposed to COVID-19, were actively infected with it, or had recovered from it provided the deeply sampled blood TCRbeta repertoires that made up the dataset. Where HLA class I and class II types were available, the types were taken from metadata supplied by the sample provider, not from assay-based typing. The material from the prospective study consisted of cDNA or gDNA derived from T cells, B-cell-depleted T cells, or PBMCs. The repertoires were released in a freely available public database meant as a resource for research on the immune response to SARS-CoV-2.

The study at large found these results: Clinical and demographic metadata were provided uncurated, with the amount varying by source and participant.

The V end loses 6 bases and the J end loses 4 bases, and a stretch of 21 bases separates them. In the germline V gene, CDR1 corresponds to SGHRS and CDR2 to YFSETQ. The CDR3 sequence holds 16 residues, the cysteine and phenylalanine included. Only the CDR3 DNA is retained, 48 bases long and in frame from the first base. The chain is assembled from TRBV5-1 and TRBJ2-3; TRBD1 is a weak D gene call, 5 bases matching. The material sequenced was peripheral blood. The sequence derives from a man between 65 and 85 years old with active or convalescent COVID-19. The base sequence is TGCGCCAGCAAGTCTGGCAGGGAAGGGTTTGCAGATACGCAGTATTTT. Translated, it gives CASKSGREGFADTQYF. Outside the CDR3, residues come from the reference TRBV5-1 and TRBJ2-3 proteins, so the full variable domain is: KAGVTQTPRYLIKTRGQQVTLSCSPISGHRSVSWYQQTPGQGLQFLFEYFSETQRNKGNFPGRFSGRQFSNSRSEMNVSTLELGDSALYLCASKSGREGFADTQYFGPGTRLTVL.